This T cell receptor (beta chain) was captured by sequencing in a study of blood T cell repertoires in COVID-19. Study at large: T cells, B-cell-depleted T cells, or PBMCs supplied cDNA or gDNA.

Authors' data handling: Quantification of nucleated cells was approximated via reference gene primer amplification. Assay: immunoSEQ multiplex PCR; the TCRdb copy retains only in-frame clones and omits some. V and J calls and clone size follow that table, whereas D and trimming were derived from the DNA. The sample lists over 90,000 clones; less than 90% were seen once. This clone was detected only once. This receptor was obtained from a man older than 75 with acute or convalescent COVID-19. The sample taken for sequencing was peripheral blood.

The CDR3 DNA reads as TGTGCCAGCAGCTTGGTAGGACAGATCAACACTGAAGCTTTCTTT. It specifies CASSLVGQINTEAFF. V gene TRBV5-4 combines with J gene TRBJ1-1; D is perhaps TRBD1 (6 bases). This CDR3 is 15 amino acids long. Looked up from germline, CDR1 is SGHNT and CDR2 is YYREEE (reference sequence). V lost 0 bases, J lost 2 bases, and 11 bases lay in between.